This T cell receptor (beta chain) was sequenced for a study of T cell responses to AZD1222 COVID-19 vaccine. V dropped 2 bases and J dropped 6; count of bases not matched to a gene: 3. CDR1 KGHDR and CDR2 SFDVKD come from the germline V gene. The CDR3 sequence is 14 residues long. Sequencing was performed with immunoSEQ multiplex PCR; in TCRdb, only in-frame clones are kept and a portion is missing. The sample yields about 150,000 clones, around 92% seen once. The chain recombines TRBV24-1 with TRBJ2-1; 7 bases line up with TRBD2. The material sequenced was peripheral blood, taken 28 days after the second AZD1222 dose. The TCR was taken from an adult who received the AZD1222 COVID-19 vaccine. The CDR3 region is CATSDSRTSNEQFF. In nucleotides, the CDR3 is TGTGCCACCAGTGATTCCCGGACTAGCAATGAGCAGTTCTTC.